The rows below give T cell receptor beta chains drawn from one sample of a study of shared clonotypes between healthy human individuals. Profiled with immunoSEQ multiplex PCR; TCRdb holds only in-frame clones, not every one. This table has under 600,000 clones, 95% to 98% appearing once. The sample was naive CD4+ T cells sorted from blood. The source of these receptors is a woman aged 25 to 39 in good health. Both conserved end residues are part of each CDR3. A D gene is named only where the DNA matches it firmly. Only part of the rows carry a size: once, few, many, or a class if the clone is expanded.

d_gene,abundance,j_gene,v_gene,CDR3aa,CDR3nt
-,-,TRBJ1-2,TRBV6-6,CASSYWDTYGYTF,TGTGCCAGCAGTTACTGGGACACCTATGGCTACACCTTC
-,-,TRBJ1-2,TRBV5-1,CASSLGGVRQKSYGYTF,TGCGCCAGCAGCTTGGGTGGGGTTCGACAGAAATCATATGGCTACACCTTC
-,-,TRBJ2-4,TRBV27,CASSPGQLIGGGNIQYF,TGTGCCAGCAGCCCGGGACAGCTCATCGGCGGGGGTAACATTCAGTACTTC
-,few,TRBJ2-5,TRBV20-1,CSASLDATQYF,TGCAGTGCTAGTCTAGACGCGACCCAGTACTTC
-,-,TRBJ2-3,TRBV19,CASSIASRGSADTQYF,TGTGCCAGTAGTATAGCGTCACGAGGGAGCGCAGATACGCAGTATTTT
-,few,TRBJ1-4,TRBV11-2,CASSLGTTNEKLFF,TGTGCCAGCAGCTTGGGGACAACTAATGAAAAACTGTTTTTT
TRBD2,-,TRBJ2-7,TRBV10-3,CAISVGGSGTSGIYEQYF,TGTGCCATCAGTGTCGGAGGGTCAGGAACTAGCGGGATCTACGAGCAGTACTTC
-,-,TRBJ1-1,TRBV19,CASSILAGNRIEAFF,TGTGCCAGTAGTATCCTGGCAGGAAACCGAATTGAAGCTTTCTTT
TRBD2,-,TRBJ2-7,TRBV18,CASSPKIAGGGEQYF,TGTGCCAGCTCACCAAAAATAGCGGGAGGAGGCGAGCAGTACTTC
TRBD2,-,TRBJ2-7,TRBV2,CAIGDGRHPGEQYF,TGTGCCATAGGAGACGGGAGGCACCCGGGCGAGCAGTACTTC
-,-,TRBJ1-1,TRBV6-6,CASSPQLNTEAFF,TGTGCCAGCAGCCCCCAGCTGAACACTGAAGCTTTCTTT
TRBD1,-,TRBJ2-2,TRBV7-6,CASSGDSGELFF,TGTGCCAGCAGCGGGGACAGCGGGGAGCTGTTTTTT